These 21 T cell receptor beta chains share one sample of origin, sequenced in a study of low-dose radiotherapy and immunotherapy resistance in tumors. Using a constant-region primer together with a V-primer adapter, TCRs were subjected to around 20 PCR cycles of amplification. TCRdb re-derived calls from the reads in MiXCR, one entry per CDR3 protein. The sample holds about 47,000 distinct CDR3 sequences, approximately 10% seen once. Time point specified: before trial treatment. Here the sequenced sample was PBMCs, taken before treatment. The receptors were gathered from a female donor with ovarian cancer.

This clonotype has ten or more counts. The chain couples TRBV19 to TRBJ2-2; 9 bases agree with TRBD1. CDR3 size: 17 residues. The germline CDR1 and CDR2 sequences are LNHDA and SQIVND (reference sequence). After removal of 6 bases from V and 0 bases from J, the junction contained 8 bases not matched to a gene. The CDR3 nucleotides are TGTGCCAGTAGCCTGGGACAGGGAACTTCGAACACCGGGGAGCTGTTTTTT. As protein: CASSLGQGTSNTGELFF.

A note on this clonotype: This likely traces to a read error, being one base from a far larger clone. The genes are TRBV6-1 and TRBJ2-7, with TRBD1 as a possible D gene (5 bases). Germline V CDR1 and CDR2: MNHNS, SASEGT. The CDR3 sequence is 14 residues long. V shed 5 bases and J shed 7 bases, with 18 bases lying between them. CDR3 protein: CASSSGQGFNEQYF. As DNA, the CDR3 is TGTGCCAGCAGTTCCGGGCAGGGTTTCAATGAGCAGTACTTC.

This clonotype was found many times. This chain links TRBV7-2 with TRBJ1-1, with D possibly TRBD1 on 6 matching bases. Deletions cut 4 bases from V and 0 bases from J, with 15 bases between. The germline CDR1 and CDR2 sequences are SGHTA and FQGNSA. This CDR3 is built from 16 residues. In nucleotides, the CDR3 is TGTGCCAGCAGCTCGCCGACAGGAACCATGAACACTGAAGCTTTCTTT. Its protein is CASSSPTGTMNTEAFF. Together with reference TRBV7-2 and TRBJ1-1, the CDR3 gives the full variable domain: GAGVSQSPSNKVTEKGKDVELRCDPISGHTALYWYRQSLGQGLEFLIYFQGNSAPDKSGLPSDRFSAERTGGSVSTLTIQRTQQEDSAVYLCASSSPTGTMNTEAFFGQGTRLTVV.

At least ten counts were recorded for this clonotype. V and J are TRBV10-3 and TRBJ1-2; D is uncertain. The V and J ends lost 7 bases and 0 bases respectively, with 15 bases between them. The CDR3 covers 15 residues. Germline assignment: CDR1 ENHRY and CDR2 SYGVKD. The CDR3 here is CAITEPGSPNYGYTF. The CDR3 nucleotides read TGTGCCATCACGGAACCGGGATCTCCTAACTATGGCTACACCTTC.

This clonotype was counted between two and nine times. The CDR3 nucleotides read TGTGCCAGCAGCCATGGACAGGGCACTGAAGCTTTCTTT. The encoded protein is CASSHGQGTEAFF. This rearrangement joins TRBV3-1 to TRBJ1-1, with TRBD1 matching 8 bases. Trimming cost V 3 bases and J 4 bases; bases outside gene matches: 1. Germline CDR1 LGHDT, CDR2 YNNKEL (reference sequence). The CDR3 loop spans 13 amino acids. Full variable domain (rest looked up from reference TRBV3-1 and TRBJ1-1): DTAVSQTPKYLVTQMGNDKSIKCEQNLGHDTMYWYKQDSKKFLKIMFSYNNKELIINETVPNRFSPKSPDKAHLNLHINSLELGDSAVYFCASSHGQGTEAFFGQGTRLTVV.

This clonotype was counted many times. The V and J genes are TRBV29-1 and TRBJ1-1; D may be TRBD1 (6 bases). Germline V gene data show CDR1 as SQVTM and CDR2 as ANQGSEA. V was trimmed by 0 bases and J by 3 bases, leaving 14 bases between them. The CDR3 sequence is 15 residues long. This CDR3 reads CSVEESGVLDTEAFF. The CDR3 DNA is TGCAGCGTTGAAGAATCAGGGGTGTTGGACACTGAAGCTTTCTTT.

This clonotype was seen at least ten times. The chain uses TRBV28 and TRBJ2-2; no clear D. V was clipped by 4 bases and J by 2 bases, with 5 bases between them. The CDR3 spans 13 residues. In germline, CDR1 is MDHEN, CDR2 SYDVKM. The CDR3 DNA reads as TGTGCCAGCAGTTACAGTAACACCGGGGAGCTGTTTTTT. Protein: CASSYSNTGELFF.

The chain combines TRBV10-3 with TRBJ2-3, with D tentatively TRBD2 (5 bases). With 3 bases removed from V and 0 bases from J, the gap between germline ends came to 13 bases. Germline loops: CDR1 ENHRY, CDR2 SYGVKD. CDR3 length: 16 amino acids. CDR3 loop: CAISDFGGGSTDTQYF. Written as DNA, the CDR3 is TGTGCCATCAGTGATTTTGGAGGAGGTAGCACAGATACGCAGTATTTT.

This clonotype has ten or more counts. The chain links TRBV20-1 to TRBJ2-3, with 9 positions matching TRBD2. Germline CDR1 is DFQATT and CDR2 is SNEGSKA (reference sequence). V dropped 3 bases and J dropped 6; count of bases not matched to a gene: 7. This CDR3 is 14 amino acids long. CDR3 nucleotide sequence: TGCAGTGCTAGCCCGACTAGCGGTGGGGATACGCAGTATTTT. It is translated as CSASPTSGGDTQYF.

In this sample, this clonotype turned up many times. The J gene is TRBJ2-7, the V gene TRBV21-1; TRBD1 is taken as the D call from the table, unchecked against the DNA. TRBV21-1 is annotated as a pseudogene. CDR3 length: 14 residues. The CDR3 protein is CASSKNRTGSEQYF. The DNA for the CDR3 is TGTGCCAGCAGCAAAAACCGGACAGGGAGCGAGCAGTACTTC.

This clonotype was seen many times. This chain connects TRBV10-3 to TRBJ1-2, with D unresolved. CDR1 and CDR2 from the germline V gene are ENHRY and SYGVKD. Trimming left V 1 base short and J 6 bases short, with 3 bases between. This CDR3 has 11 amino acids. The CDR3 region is CAISELDGYTF. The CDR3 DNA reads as TGTGCCATCAGTGAGTTGGATGGCTACACCTTC.

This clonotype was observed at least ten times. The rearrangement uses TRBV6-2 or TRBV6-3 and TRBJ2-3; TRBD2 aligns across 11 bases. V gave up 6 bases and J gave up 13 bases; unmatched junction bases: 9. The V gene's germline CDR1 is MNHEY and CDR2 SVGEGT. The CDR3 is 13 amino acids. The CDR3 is CASSWGLAESEYF. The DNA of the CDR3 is TGTGCCAGCAGCTGGGGACTAGCGGAATCGGAGTATTTT.

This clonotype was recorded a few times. The CDR3 is CAWRTGNEKLFF. The DNA for the CDR3 is TGTGCCTGGAGGACAGGGAATGAAAAACTGTTTTTT. The rearrangement links TRBV30 to TRBJ1-4, with 7 bases fitting TRBD1. The length of the CDR3 is 12 residues. The germline V gene has CDR1 GTSNPN and CDR2 SVGIG (reference sequence). Trimming at V came to 3 bases and at J to 5 bases, leaving 0 bases not matched to a gene. Complete variable domain (other parts from reference TRBV30 and TRBJ1-4): SQTIHQWPATLVQPVGSPLSLECTVEGTSNPNLYWYRQAAGRGLQLLFYSVGIGQISSEVPQNLSASRPQDRQFILSSKKLLLSDSGFYLCAWRTGNEKLFFGSGTQLSVL.

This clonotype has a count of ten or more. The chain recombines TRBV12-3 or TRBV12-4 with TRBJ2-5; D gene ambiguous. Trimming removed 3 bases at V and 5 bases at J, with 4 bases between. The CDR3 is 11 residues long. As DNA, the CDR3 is TGTGCCAGCAGTTTTGCTGAGACCCAGTACTTC. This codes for CASSFAETQYF.

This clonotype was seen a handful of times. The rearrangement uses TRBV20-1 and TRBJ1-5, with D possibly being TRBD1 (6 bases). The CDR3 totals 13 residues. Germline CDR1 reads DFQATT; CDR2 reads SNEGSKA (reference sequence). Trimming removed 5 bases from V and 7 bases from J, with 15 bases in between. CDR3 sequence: CSASGQKIQPQHF. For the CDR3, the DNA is TGCAGTGCTTCCGGACAGAAAATCCAGCCCCAGCATTTT.

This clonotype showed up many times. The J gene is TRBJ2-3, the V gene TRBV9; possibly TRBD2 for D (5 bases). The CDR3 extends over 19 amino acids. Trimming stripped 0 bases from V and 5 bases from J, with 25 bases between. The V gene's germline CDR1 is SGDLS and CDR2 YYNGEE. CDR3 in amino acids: CASSVEGAEPTSQEDTQYF. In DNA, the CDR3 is TGTGCCAGCAGCGTAGAGGGAGCGGAACCGACTTCTCAGGAAGATACGCAGTATTTT.

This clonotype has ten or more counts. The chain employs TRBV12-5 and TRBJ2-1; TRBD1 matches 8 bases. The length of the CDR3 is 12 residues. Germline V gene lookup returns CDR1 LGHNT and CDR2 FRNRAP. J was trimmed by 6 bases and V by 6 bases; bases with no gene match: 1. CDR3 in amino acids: CASGGQANEQFF. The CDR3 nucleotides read TGTGCTAGTGGGGGACAGGCCAATGAGCAGTTCTTC.

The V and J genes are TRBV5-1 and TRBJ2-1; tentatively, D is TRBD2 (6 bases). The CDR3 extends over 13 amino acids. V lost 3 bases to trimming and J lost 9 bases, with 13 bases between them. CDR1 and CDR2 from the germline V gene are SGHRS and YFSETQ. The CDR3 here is CASSSFMEGEQFF. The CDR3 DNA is TGCGCCAGCAGCTCATTCATGGAGGGTGAGCAGTTCTTC.

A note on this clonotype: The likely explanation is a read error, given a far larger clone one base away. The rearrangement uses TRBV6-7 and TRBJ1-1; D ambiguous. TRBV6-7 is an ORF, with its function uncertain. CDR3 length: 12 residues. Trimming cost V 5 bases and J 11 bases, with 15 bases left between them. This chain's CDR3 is CASSINLLEAFF. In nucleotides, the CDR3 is TGTGCCAGCAGTATTAATCTGTTAGAGGCTTTCTTT.

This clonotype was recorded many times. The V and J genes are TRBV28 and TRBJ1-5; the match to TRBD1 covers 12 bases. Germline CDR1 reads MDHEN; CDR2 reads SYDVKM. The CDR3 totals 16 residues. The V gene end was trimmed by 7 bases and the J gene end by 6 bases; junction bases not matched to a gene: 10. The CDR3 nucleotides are TGTGCCAGCACCACCTTGGGACAGGGGGCAAGTCAGCCCCAGCATTTT. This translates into CASTTLGQGASQPQHF.

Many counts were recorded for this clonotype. As DNA, the CDR3 is TGTGCCAGCAGTGAACGGGGAGGGGCCGGCTACACCTTC. Translation: CASSERGGAGYTF. The chain combines TRBV2 with TRBJ1-2, with TRBD1 as a possible D gene (5 bases). Germline loops: CDR1 SNHLY, CDR2 FYNNEI. The CDR3 totals 13 residues. V lost 2 bases and J 8 bases, leaving 12 bases between the germline ends.